In its sample, the clone carrying this T cell receptor (beta chain) was seen many times. The antigen is unknown. The entry originates in a study of T-cell reconstitution after alpha-beta-depleted transplantation in children. Study findings and constraints: Expanded graft clones, several hundred of them, were reportedly the source of alpha-beta T cells about two months after transplant. T-cell numbers and diversity one year post-transplant derived largely from freshly generated T cells. Surviving recipient T cells and intrathymic progenitors accounted for some patients' high TCRbeta diversity at day 60.

The authors prepared the TCRbeta library with unique molecular identifiers. TCRdb re-called the PCR reads with MiXCR, one entry per CDR3 protein. The sample lists around 450,000 distinct CDR3 sequences; 10% were seen once. From germline, CDR1 is SEHNR and CDR2 FQNEAQ (reference sequence). The CDR3 loop spans 16 amino acids. V was pared by 3 bases and J by 5 bases, with 9 bases of the junction left unmatched. The V call is TRBV7-9, the J call TRBJ2-2; 7 positions agree with TRBD2. The source of this sequence is a child aged 2-15 years with inherited bone marrow failure, due to receive a stem cell transplant. The material was PBMCs, obtained before TCRalphabeta/CD19-depleted stem cell transplant. In DNA form, the CDR3 reads TGTGCCAGCAGCTTCCCCGGGAGGCCCGTGACCGGGGAGCTGTTTTTT. Amino acid sequence: CASSFPGRPVTGELFF.